This T cell receptor beta chain was recorded in a study of T cell changes during pregnancy in multiple sclerosis (dated by TCRdb to the late 2010s). General notes on the study: The study examined how the T cell repertoire changed over the course of pregnancy in women with multiple sclerosis.

Libraries were made using the immunoSEQ multiplex PCR assay. Here the immuneACCESS table is served through TCRdb, limited to in-frame sequences with V and J called. Missing clones are a known gap in these copies; in checked studies unresolved V genes cover under half, and the rest lacks a known reason. The sample yields about 100,000 clones; around 92% were counted once. In total, the top ten clones hold less than 2% of the sample. From V the trimming removes 1 base and from J it removes 5 bases, while the gene matches leave 10 bases of the junction unaccounted for. The CDR3 sequence holds 19 residues, the cysteine and phenylalanine included. This entry keeps only the CDR3 DNA: 57 bases, framed from base 1. For CDR1 and CDR2, the germline V gene lists KGHSH and LQKENI. Comment on this clone: No antigen is known for it. No much larger clonotype is one base removed from it; base qualities were not supplied.

The specimen comprised peripheral blood, sampled after pregnancy. The source of this sequence is a female donor with multiple sclerosis, enrolled in a pregnancy study. This chain joins TRBV18 to TRBJ2-3, with 15 bases aligning to TRBD2. Read as DNA, the sequence is TGTGCCAGCTCACCACAGTCCTGGACTAGCGGGGGGGCTGGAGATACGCAGTATTTT. This translates into CASSPQSWTSGGAGDTQYF.